This is a list of T cell receptor beta chains from one sample in a study of cytomegalovirus exposure and HLA in healthy donors. TCRdb's copy holds only in-frame clones and misses some; the assay was immunoSEQ multiplex PCR. The data contain around 160,000 clones, 88% of them singletons. Sample: PBMCs. These receptors came from a man in his late teens or twenties in good health and CMV-seronegative. CDR3s include the opening cysteine and the closing phenylalanine or tryptophan. Each record gives: V gene, CDR3 protein.

TRBV4-1 | CASSRATATGNTIYF
TRBV4-1 | CASSQVGGRSYDEQFF
TRBV7-8 | CASSLGDGREANEQYF
TRBV5-6 | CASSPGGEETQYF
TRBV28 | CASRPGLQETQYF
TRBV18 | CASSPDTPDEQYF
TRBV18 | CASSPNSGQMNTEAFF
TRBV19 | CASSLGTGVEQFF
TRBV5-1 | CASSPLGQGGETQYF
TRBV10-2 | CASSTSGRGNEQFF
TRBV25-1 | CASSELGTGFVRKAFF
TRBV6-5 | CASSTMGTDTQYF
TRBV19 | CASSPTTGGFNEQYF
TRBV19 | CASTIGGHGYTF
TRBV6-5 | CASSYTTGANYGYTF
TRBV28 | CASSTSPTNTEAFF